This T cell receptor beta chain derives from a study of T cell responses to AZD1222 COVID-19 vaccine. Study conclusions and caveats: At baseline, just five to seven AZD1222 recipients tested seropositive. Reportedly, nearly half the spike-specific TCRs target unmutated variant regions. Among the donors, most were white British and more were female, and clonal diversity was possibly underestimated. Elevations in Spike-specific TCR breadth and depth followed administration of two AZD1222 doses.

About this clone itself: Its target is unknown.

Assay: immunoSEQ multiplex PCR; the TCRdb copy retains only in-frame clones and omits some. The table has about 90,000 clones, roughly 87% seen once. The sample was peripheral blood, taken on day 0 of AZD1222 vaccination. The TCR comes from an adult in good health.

In nucleotides, the CDR3 is TGTGCCACCAGCATACCGGGACTAGCGGGAGGGCAGACAGATACGCAGTATTTT. Translated, it gives CATSIPGLAGGQTDTQYF. This rearrangement joins TRBV15 to TRBJ2-3; TRBD2 agrees at 16 bases. This CDR3 region has 18 residues. V gave up 4 bases and J gave up 3 bases; unmatched junction bases: 7. CDR1 is LNHNV and CDR2 is YYDKDF in the germline V gene (reference sequence).